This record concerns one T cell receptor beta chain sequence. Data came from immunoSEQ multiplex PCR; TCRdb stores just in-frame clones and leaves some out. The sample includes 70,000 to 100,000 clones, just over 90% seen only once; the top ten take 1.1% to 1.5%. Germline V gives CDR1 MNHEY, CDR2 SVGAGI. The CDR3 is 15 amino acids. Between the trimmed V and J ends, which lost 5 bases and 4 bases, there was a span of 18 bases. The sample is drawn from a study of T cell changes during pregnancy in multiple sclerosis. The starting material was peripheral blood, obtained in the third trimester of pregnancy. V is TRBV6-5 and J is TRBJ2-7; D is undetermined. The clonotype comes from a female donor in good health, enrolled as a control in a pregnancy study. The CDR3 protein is CASSKNELGSYEQYF. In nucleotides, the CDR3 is TGTGCCAGCAGTAAGAATGAATTGGGCTCGTACGAGCAGTACTTC.